The present TCR beta chain was sequenced within a study of T-cell reconstitution after alpha-beta-depleted transplantation in children. From its first to its last residue, the CDR3 has 12 amino acids. Unique molecular identifiers were incorporated into the prepared TCRbeta library. TCRdb reprocessed the PCR reads with MiXCR, giving one entry per CDR3 protein. The sample shows 350,000 to 450,000 distinct CDR3 sequences, roughly 13% of them seen only once. A word on this clonotype: The CDR3 does not close with the conserved phenylalanine or tryptophan, likely indicating a read error. Because the CDR3's place on the DNA is in doubt, the DNA is left out and the CDR3 is given as listed by TCRdb.

This sample comprised PBMCs, obtained from the stem cell graft. This TCR came from a human donor who donated a stem cell graft to a child with Fanconi anemia. The V call is TRBV12-3 or TRBV12-4, the J call TRBJ1-1; the tabulated D call, TRBD1, remains unverified against the DNA. CDR3 protein: CASSMVGDREYL.